The clone carrying this T cell receptor (beta chain) was observed a few times. No antigen is known for it. The library was built from roughly 400 ng RNA with molecular barcoded adaptors for alpha/delta and beta/gamma chains. Via MiXCR, TCRdb re-called the reads, giving one row per CDR3 protein. The sample includes approximately 90,000 distinct CDR3 sequences, about 22% of them seen just once. This entry is derived from a study of read filtering for tumor transcriptome and immune sequencing. As for the study in general: Patients were 17 to 20 male and some 13 female, mean age 65.9 years, range about 47 to 85. R-ISS stage counts were roughly 8 for I, about 15 for II, 7 for III.

General observations from the study: IR-seq captured clonotypes deeper and more reliably than RNA-seq. IR-seq and RNA-seq agreed better without single-read clonotypes.

Germline CDR1 SGHVS, CDR2 FNYEAQ. Trimming took 7 bases from V and 0 from J, leaving 10 bases between them. This CDR3 has 14 amino acids. The rearrangement links TRBV7-6 to TRBJ1-5; unclear D gene. The TCR comes from a donor aged 40 or over with multiple myeloma. Material: a population of CD138-negative cells sorted from bone marrow. The CDR3 region has the DNA TGTGCCAGCAACGGTAGATTTAGCAATCAGCCCCAGCATTTT. The encoded protein is CASNGRFSNQPQHF.